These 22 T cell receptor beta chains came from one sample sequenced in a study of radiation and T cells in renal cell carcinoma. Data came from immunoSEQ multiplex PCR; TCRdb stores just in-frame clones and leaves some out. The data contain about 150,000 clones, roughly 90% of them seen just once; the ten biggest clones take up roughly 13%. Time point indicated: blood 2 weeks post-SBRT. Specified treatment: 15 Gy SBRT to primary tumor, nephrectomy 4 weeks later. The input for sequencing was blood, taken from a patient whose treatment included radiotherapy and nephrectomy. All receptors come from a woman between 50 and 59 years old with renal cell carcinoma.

CDR3 DNA sequence: TGTGCCAGCAGCTTGGTACCAGCTAACTATGGCTACACCTTC. It codes for CASSLVPANYGYTF. The J gene is TRBJ1-2, the V gene TRBV5-5; no definite D call. The CDR3 extends over 14 amino acids. From germline, CDR1 is SGHKS and CDR2 YYEKEE (reference sequence). The germline V and J ends were trimmed by 0 bases and 0 bases, with 6 bases remaining between them.

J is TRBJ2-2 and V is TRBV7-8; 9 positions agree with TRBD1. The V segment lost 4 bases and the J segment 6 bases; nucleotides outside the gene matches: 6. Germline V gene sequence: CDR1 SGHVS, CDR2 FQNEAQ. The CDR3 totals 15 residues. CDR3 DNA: TGTGCCAGCAGCTCTAACAGGGGGCGCCCCGGGGAGCTGTTTTTT. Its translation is CASSSNRGRPGELFF. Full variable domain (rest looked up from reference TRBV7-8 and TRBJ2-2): GAGVSQSPRYKVAKRGQDVALRCDPISGHVSLFWYQQALGQGPEFLTYFQNEAQLDKSGLPSDRFFAERPEGSVSTLKIQRTQQEDSAVYLCASSSNRGRPGELFFGEGSRLTVL.

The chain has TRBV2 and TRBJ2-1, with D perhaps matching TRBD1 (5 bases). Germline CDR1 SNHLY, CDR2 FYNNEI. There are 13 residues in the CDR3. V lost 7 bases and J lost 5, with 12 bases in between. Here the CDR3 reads CASMRDRDNEQFF. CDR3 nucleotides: TGTGCCAGCATGAGAGACAGAGACAATGAGCAGTTCTTC.

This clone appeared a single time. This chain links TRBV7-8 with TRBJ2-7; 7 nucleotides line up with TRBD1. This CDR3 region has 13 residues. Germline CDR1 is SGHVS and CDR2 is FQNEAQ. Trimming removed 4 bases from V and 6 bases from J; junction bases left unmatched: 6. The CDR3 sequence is CASSSDREGEQYF. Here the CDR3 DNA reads TGTGCCAGCAGCTCAGACAGGGAAGGCGAGCAGTACTTC.

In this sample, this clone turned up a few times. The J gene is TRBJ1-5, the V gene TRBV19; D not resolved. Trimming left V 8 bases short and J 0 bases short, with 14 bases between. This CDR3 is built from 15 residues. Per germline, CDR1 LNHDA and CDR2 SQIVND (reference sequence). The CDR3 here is CASGGQPYSNQPQHF. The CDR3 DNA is TGTGCCAGTGGAGGGCAGCCCTATAGCAATCAGCCCCAGCATTTT.

The CDR3 coding sequence is TGTGCCAGCAGTTTTTCACGGCGGGAGACCCAGTACTTC. It yields the protein CASSFSRRETQYF. The V gene is TRBV27, the J gene TRBJ2-5, with D hard to call. CDR1 MNHEY and CDR2 SMNVEV come from the germline V gene (reference sequence). Trimming left V 3 bases short and J 5 bases short, with 10 bases between. The CDR3 loop spans 13 amino acids.

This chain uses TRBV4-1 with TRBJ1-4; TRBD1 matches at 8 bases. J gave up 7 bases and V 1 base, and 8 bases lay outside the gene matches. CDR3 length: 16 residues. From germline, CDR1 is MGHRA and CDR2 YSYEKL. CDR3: CASSQGQGQDREKLFF. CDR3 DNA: TGCGCCAGCAGCCAAGGACAGGGACAGGATCGTGAAAAACTGTTTTTT.

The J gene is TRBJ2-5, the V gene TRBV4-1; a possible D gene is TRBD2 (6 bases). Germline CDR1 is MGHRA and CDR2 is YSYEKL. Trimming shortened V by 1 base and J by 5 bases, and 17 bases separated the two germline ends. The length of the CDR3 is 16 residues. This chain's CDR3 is CASSQVAGAGLETQYF. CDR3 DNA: TGCGCCAGCAGCCAAGTCGCAGGAGCGGGTCTCGAGACCCAGTACTTC.

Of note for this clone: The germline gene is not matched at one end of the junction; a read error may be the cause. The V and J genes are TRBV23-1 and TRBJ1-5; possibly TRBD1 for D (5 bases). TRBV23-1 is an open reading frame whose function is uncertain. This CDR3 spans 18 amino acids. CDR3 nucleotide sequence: TGCGCTAGCAGTGGGGGTCGGGGACGTACTCCTGCGGGTCAGCCCCAGCATTTT. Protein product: CASSGGRGRTPAGQPQHF.

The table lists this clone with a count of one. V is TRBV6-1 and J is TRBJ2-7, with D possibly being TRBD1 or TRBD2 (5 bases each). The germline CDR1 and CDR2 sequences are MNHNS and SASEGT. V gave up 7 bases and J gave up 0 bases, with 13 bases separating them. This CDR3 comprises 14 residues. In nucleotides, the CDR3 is TGTGCCAGCATGGGGTGGGGGAGCTCCTACGAGCAGTACTTC. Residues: CASMGWGSSYEQYF.

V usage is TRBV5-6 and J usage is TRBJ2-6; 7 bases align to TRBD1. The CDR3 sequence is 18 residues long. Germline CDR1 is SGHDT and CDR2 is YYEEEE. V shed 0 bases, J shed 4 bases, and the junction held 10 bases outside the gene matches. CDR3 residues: CASSLDKGGGLGANVLTF. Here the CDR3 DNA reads TGTGCCAGCAGCTTGGATAAAGGGGGCGGGTTAGGGGCCAACGTCCTGACTTTC. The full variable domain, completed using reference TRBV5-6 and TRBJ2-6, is DAGVTQSPTHLIKTRGQQVTLRCSPKSGHDTVSWYQQALGQGPQFIFQYYEEEERQRGNFPDRFSGHQFPNYSSELNVNALLLGDSALYLCASSLDKGGGLGANVLTFGAGSRLTVL.

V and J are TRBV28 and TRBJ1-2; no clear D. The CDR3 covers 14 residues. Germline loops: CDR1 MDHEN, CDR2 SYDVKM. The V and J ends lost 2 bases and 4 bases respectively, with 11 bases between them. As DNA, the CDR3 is TGTGCCAGCAGTTTAAGCCTTCCCTCCTATGGCTACACCTTC. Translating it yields CASSLSLPSYGYTF.

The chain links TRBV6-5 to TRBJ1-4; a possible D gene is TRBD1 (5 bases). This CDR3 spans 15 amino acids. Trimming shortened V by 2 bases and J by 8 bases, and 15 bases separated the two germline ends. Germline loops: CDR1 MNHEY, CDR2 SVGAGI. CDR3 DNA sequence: TGTGCCAGCAGTTACCGGGACCCGCGGGCGGAAAAACTGTTTTTT. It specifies CASSYRDPRAEKLFF.

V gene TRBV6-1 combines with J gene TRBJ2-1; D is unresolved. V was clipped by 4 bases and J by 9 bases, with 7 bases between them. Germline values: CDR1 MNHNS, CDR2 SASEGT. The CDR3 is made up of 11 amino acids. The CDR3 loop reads CASSGAGEQFF. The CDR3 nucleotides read TGTGCCAGCAGTGGAGCAGGTGAGCAGTTCTTC.

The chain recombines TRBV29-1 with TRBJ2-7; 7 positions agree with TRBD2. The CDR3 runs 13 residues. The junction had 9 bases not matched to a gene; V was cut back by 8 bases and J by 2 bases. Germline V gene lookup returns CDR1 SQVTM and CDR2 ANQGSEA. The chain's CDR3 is CSTVPSGTYEQYF. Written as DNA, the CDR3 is TGCAGCACAGTGCCTAGCGGAACCTACGAGCAGTACTTC.

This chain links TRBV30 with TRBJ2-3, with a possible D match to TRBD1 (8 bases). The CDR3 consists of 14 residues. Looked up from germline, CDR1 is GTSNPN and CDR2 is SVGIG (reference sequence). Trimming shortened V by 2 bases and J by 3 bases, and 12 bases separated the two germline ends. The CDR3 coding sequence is TGTGCCTGGAGTACAGGGGGAGGGACAGATACGCAGTATTTT. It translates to CAWSTGGGTDTQYF.

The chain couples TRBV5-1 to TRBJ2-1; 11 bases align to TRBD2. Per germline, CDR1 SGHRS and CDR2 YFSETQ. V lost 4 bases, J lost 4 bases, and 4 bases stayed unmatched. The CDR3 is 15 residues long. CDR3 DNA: TGCGCCAGCAGCCAGGGACTAGCGGAGTACAATGAGCAGTTCTTC. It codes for CASSQGLAEYNEQFF.

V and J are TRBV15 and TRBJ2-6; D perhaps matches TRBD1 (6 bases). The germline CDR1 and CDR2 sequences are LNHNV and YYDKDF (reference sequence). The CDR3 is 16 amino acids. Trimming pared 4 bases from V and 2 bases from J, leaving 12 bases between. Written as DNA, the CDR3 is TGTGCCACCAGCAAGGCCTACAGGGCTGGGGCCAACGTCCTGACTTTC. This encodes CATSKAYRAGANVLTF.

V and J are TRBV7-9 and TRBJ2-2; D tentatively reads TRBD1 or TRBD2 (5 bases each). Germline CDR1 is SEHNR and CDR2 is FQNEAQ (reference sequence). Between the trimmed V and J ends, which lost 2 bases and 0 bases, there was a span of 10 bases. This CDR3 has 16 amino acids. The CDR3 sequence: CASSLWGSANTGELFF. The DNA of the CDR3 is TGTGCCAGCAGCTTATGGGGGAGTGCGAACACCGGGGAGCTGTTTTTT.

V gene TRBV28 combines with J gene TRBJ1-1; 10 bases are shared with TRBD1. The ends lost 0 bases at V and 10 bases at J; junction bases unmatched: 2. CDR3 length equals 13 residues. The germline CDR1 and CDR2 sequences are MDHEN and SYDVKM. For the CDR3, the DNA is TGTGCCAGCAGTTTATGGGACAGGGGGGCAGCTTTCTTT. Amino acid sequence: CASSLWDRGAAFF. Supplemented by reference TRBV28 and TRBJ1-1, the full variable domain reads DVKVTQSSRYLVKRTGEKVFLECVQDMDHENMFWYRQDPGLGLRLIYFSYDVKMKEKGDIPEGYSVSREKKERFSLILESASTNQTSMYLCASSLWDRGAAFFGQGTRLTVV.

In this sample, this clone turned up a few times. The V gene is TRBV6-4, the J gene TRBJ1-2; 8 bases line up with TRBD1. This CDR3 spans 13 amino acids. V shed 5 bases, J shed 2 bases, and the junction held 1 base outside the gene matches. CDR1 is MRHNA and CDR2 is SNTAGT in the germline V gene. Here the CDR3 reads CASSRDRNYGYTF. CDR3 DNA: TGTGCCAGCAGTCGGGACAGGAACTATGGCTACACCTTC.

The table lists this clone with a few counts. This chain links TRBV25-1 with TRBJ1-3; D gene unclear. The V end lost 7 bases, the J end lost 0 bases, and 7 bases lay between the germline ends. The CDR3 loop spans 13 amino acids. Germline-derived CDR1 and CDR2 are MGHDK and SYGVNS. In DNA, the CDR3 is TGTGCCAGCACCGGGTCCTCTGGAAACACCATATATTTT. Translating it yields CASTGSSGNTIYF.